Listed below are T cell receptor beta chains from one sample, sequenced in a study of T-cell reconstitution after alpha-beta-depleted transplantation in children. MiXCR was run by TCRdb on the PCR reads, yielding one entry per CDR3 protein. This repertoire shows about 540,000 distinct CDR3 sequences, approximately 30% found once; its top ten account for 35% to 40%. The sequencing here drew on PBMCs, taken before TCRalphabeta/CD19-depleted stem cell transplant. Receptors were obtained from a boy in the first two years of life with Wiskott-Aldrich syndrome, due to receive a stem cell transplant. Both conserved end residues are part of each CDR3. D genes are given only for firm matches. The listing skips clone size in some rows; elsewhere it reads once, few, many or a size class.

j_gene | v_gene | d_gene | abundance | CDR3nt | CDR3aa
TRBJ2-1 | TRBV5-1 | TRBD2 | few | TGCGCCAGCGGAGCCGGGACTAGCTTCCACAATGAGCAGTTCTTC | CASGAGTSFHNEQFF
TRBJ2-3 | TRBV7-2 | NA | NA | TGTGCCAGCAGCTTAGTGGGTGGGACTAGCACAGATACGCAGTATTTT | CASSLVGGTSTDTQYF
TRBJ2-1 | TRBV5-1 | TRBD2 | NA | TGCGCCAGCAGCTTGGTCCCCAGCGGGAGGGTCGGTGAGCAGTTCTTC | CASSLVPSGRVGEQFF
TRBJ2-3 | TRBV24-1 | NA | few | TGTGCCACCAGTGATGGCGGTGTGGGCACAGATACGCAGTATTTT | CATSDGGVGTDTQYF
TRBJ2-7 | TRBV20-1 | NA | few | TGCAGTGCTAGTTCCAGGACGTCCTACGAGCAGTACTTC | CSASSRTSYEQYF
TRBJ2-5 | TRBV12-3/TRBV12-4 | NA | NA | TGTGCCAGCAGTTTAAGGATCGGGCAGACCCAGTACTTC | CASSLRIGQTQYF
TRBJ2-1 | TRBV2 | NA | few | TGTGCCAGCAGTCAAGGGAGACTAGGCTCCTACAATGAGCAGTTCTTC | CASSQGRLGSYNEQFF
TRBJ2-7 | TRBV5-1 | TRBD2 | few | TGCGCCAGCAGCTTGGGCCCTCTAGGGACTAGCGTGTACGAGCAGTACTTC | CASSLGPLGTSVYEQYF
TRBJ2-1 | TRBV11-1 | TRBD2 | few | TGTGCCAGCAGCCCCGGGACTAGCGGGAACGCTTACAATGAGCAGTTCTTC | CASSPGTSGNAYNEQFF
TRBJ2-7 | TRBV5-1 | TRBD1 | few | TGCGCCAGCAGCGGAACCGGGACAGGAGCCTACGAGCAGTACTTC | CASSGTGTGAYEQYF
TRBJ1-1 | TRBV5-1 | NA | few | TGCGCCAGCAGCTTCTTCATAACGTCCACTGAAGCTTTCTTT | CASSFFITSTEAFF